The text below deals with one TCR beta chain. The data were obtained in a study of OX40 agonist ivuxolimab in advanced cancers. About the research overall: The diagnoses of dose-escalation patients were hepatocellular carcinoma, melanoma, renal cell or head and neck cancer. At about 82% male, the cohort had a mean age of roughly 60 years, ranging from about 23 to 79.

The table came from immunoSEQ multiplex PCR; TCRdb's copy has only in-frame clones and leaves some out. The repertoire holds about 31,000 clones, more than 75% seen once, with roughly 20% in the top ten. V lost 6 bases and J lost 8; bases outside the gene matches: 11. CDR1 and CDR2 from the germline V gene are MDHEN and SYDVKM. The CDR3 covers 14 residues. The chain carries TRBV28 and TRBJ1-2; 8 bases map to TRBD1. The sample consisted of CD4+ or CD8+ T cells sorted from blood, taken in a trial of the OX40 agonist ivuxolimab. The source is an adult with an advanced solid tumor such as melanoma, head and neck, liver or kidney cancer. CDR3 bases: TGTGCCAGCAGCCTCGACAGGGGAACCCTCGGCTACACCTTC. It is translated as CASSLDRGTLGYTF.